Each of the 26 T cell receptor beta chains below was sequenced from the same sample in a study of spatial heterogeneity in lung cancer. This sample's time point: blood at routine non-recurrence follow-up after resection. TCRdb ran MiXCR on the 5' RACE reads and lists one entry per CDR3 protein. The table has 60,000 to 85,000 distinct CDR3 sequences, approximately 8.9% seen once; the top ten hold 1.5% to 2%. The material was PBMCs, obtained at follow-up. The receptors stem from a female donor with early-stage non-small cell lung cancer.

This clonotype was seen a handful of times. The chain is built from TRBV27 and TRBJ1-2; a possible D gene is TRBD1 (6 bases). The V gene lost 4 bases and the J gene lost 4 bases, with 19 bases spanning the gap. The germline CDR1 and CDR2 sequences are MNHEY and SMNVEV (reference sequence). The CDR3 contains 16 residues. DNA of the CDR3: TGTGCCAGCAGTTCTAGCAGGGGAAGTTATGTCTATGGCTACACCTTC. Protein: CASSSSRGSYVYGYTF.

This clonotype was detected only a few times. CDR3 region: CASSLVIGELFF. DNA for the CDR3: TGTGCCAGCAGCTTAGTTATCGGGGAGCTGTTTTTT. This sequence joins TRBV7-9 and TRBJ2-2; D remains ambiguous. The CDR3 has 12 residues. V lost 1 base, J lost 7 bases, and 4 bases lay in between. Germline lookup yields CDR1 SEHNR and CDR2 FQNEAQ (reference sequence).

V usage is TRBV28 and J usage is TRBJ2-7; TRBD2 aligns across 13 bases. CDR1 MDHEN and CDR2 SYDVKM come from the germline V gene. The CDR3 has 17 residues. V dropped 1 base and J dropped 3; count of bases not matched to a gene: 6. This CDR3 is CASSLFHGTSGVYEQYF. The CDR3 coding sequence is TGTGCCAGCAGTTTATTTCACGGGACTAGCGGGGTCTACGAGCAGTACTTC.

This chain connects TRBV20-1 to TRBJ2-1; either TRBD1 or TRBD2 may fit D (5 bases each). Germline CDR1 and CDR2: DFQATT and SNEGSKA (reference sequence). This CDR3 spans 10 amino acids. V shed 3 bases and J shed 8 bases, with 5 bases lying between them. CDR3 bases: TGCAGTGCTAGGGGGGATGAGCAGTTCTTC. Translating gives CSARGDEQFF.

This clonotype was seen repeatedly, ten times or more. The CDR3 bases are TGTGCCAGCTCACCAGGGATCTCTGGGGCCAACGTCCTGACTTTC. Residues: CASSPGISGANVLTF. The chain uses TRBV18 and TRBJ2-6, with D unresolved. V lost 2 bases, J lost 0 bases, and 5 bases lay in between. Looked up from germline, CDR1 is KGHSH and CDR2 is LQKENI. This CDR3 region has 15 residues.

About this clonotype: One base away lies a much larger clone, so this may be a sequencing read error. The J gene is TRBJ2-5, the V gene TRBV24-1; possibly TRBD2 for D (5 bases). From germline, CDR1 is KGHDR and CDR2 SFDVKD. The CDR3 contains 15 residues. The CDR3 here is CATGDPGGGKETQYF. CDR3 bases: TGTGCCACCGGTGACCCCGGCGGAGGAAAAGAGACCCAGTACTTC.

This clonotype occurred many times. This chain connects TRBV30 to TRBJ1-1; perhaps TRBD1 as D (5 bases). V was clipped by 2 bases and J by 6 bases, with 19 bases between them. Germline CDR1 reads GTSNPN; CDR2 reads SVGIG (reference sequence). This CDR3 has 15 residues. Here the CDR3 reads CAWSQRGRAVAEAFF. CDR3 nucleotide sequence: TGTGCCTGGAGTCAGAGGGGCAGGGCAGTTGCTGAAGCTTTCTTT.

This clonotype has a count of ten or more. The rearrangement joins TRBV10-1 to TRBJ2-7, with 8 positions matching TRBD1. The length of the CDR3 is 15 residues. V lost 0 bases, J lost 2 bases, and 3 bases stayed unmatched. Germline CDR1 is WNHNN and CDR2 is SYGVQD (reference sequence). In DNA, the CDR3 is TGCGCCAGCAGTGAGTCGGGACAGGTACCCTACGAGCAGTACTTC. Protein product: CASSESGQVPYEQYF.

At least ten counts were recorded for this clonotype. The rearrangement joins TRBV20-1 to TRBJ1-6; D ambiguous. The length of the CDR3 is 15 residues. The V and J ends lost 5 bases and 0 bases respectively, with 11 bases between them. Germline CDR1 is DFQATT and CDR2 is SNEGSKA (reference sequence). CDR3 residues: CSAPYLSSYNSPLHF. The CDR3 bases are TGCAGTGCTCCTTACCTGAGCTCCTATAATTCACCCCTCCACTTT.

The chain uses TRBV27 and TRBJ2-3; D call uncertain. With 8 bases removed from V and 2 bases from J, the gap between germline ends came to 11 bases. The germline CDR1 and CDR2 sequences are MNHEY and SMNVEV (reference sequence). The CDR3 spans 13 residues. The CDR3 DNA reads TGTGCCAGCCAAGCGTCGTTCACAGATACGCAGTATTTT. This translates into CASQASFTDTQYF.

This clonotype was detected ten times or more. The chain carries TRBV12-3 or TRBV12-4 and TRBJ2-1; no reliable D call. The ends were cut back, 1 base at V and 4 bases at J, with 5 bases in the middle. This CDR3 contains 13 residues. The CDR3 sequence: CASSLGIYNEQFF. CDR3 DNA: TGTGCCAGCAGTTTAGGGATATACAATGAGCAGTTCTTC.

This clonotype was detected ten times or more. This chain links TRBV11-1 with TRBJ2-3; D may be TRBD2 (6 bases). CDR3 length equals 17 residues. The germline V gene has CDR1 SGHAT and CDR2 FQDESV (reference sequence). Deletions cut 5 bases from V and 0 bases from J, with 18 bases between. As DNA, the CDR3 is TGTGCCAGCAGCACTAGCCCCCAGCTTGGAAGCACAGATACGCAGTATTTT. This gives the protein CASSTSPQLGSTDTQYF.

This chain joins TRBV7-9 and TRBJ2-5, with 7 bases fitting TRBD1. The trim removed 5 bases at V and 2 bases at J, leaving 11 bases unmatched. This CDR3 spans 16 amino acids. Germline loops: CDR1 SEHNR, CDR2 FQNEAQ (reference sequence). The CDR3 loop is CASSMTGIYNQETQYF. The DNA for the CDR3 is TGTGCCAGCAGCATGACAGGGATCTATAATCAAGAGACCCAGTACTTC.

The V and J genes are TRBV6-1 and TRBJ2-5, with 13 bases lining up with TRBD2. Germline lookup yields CDR1 MNHNS and CDR2 SASEGT. The J segment lost 5 bases and the V segment lost 8 bases, leaving 8 bases of the junction unmatched. The CDR3 spans 15 residues. The CDR3 DNA follows: TGTGCCAGCCCTCGGACTAGCGGGAGTGGGGAGACCCAGTACTTC. Encoded protein: CASPRTSGSGETQYF.

This clonotype has a handful of counts. This chain links TRBV20-1 with TRBJ1-2; D is possibly TRBD1 (5 bases). This CDR3 has 13 amino acids. V was pared by 8 bases and J by 5 bases, with 18 bases between. The germline gives CDR1 DFQATT, CDR2 SNEGSKA (reference sequence). CDR3 region: CSTYAGTGYGYTF. CDR3 nucleotide sequence: TGCAGTACCTACGCCGGGACCGGATATGGCTACACCTTC.

This clonotype has more than one count but fewer than ten. The chain couples TRBV7-9 to TRBJ1-1; D is ambiguous. The CDR3 is made up of 14 amino acids. Germline V gives CDR1 SEHNR, CDR2 FQNEAQ (reference sequence). Trimming took 1 base from V and 0 from J, leaving 6 bases between them. The DNA of the CDR3 is TGTGCCAGCAGCTTAGGGACGGTGAACACTGAAGCTTTCTTT. Its protein is CASSLGTVNTEAFF.

This clonotype was recorded many times. The chain employs TRBV19 and TRBJ1-2; D is possibly TRBD1 (6 bases). CDR1 and CDR2 (germline): LNHDA, SQIVND (reference sequence). The length of the CDR3 is 15 residues. V was trimmed by 5 bases and J by 6 bases, leaving 19 bases between them. The chain's CDR3 is CASSSHGQMNNGYTF. DNA for the CDR3: TGTGCCAGTAGTTCCCACGGACAGATGAATAATGGCTACACCTTC. The complete variable domain, with remaining parts taken from reference TRBV19 and TRBJ1-2, reads DGGITQSPKYLFRKEGQNVTLSCEQNLNHDAMYWYRQDPGQGLRLIYYSQIVNDFQKGDIAEGYSVSREKKESFPLTVTSAQKNPTAFYLCASSSHGQMNNGYTFGSGTRLTVV.

This clonotype occurred a few times. The V call is TRBV7-8, the J call TRBJ2-1; the match to TRBD2 covers 8 bases. J was trimmed by 10 bases and V by 5 bases; bases with no gene match: 22. This CDR3 region has 18 residues. CDR1 is SGHVS and CDR2 is FQNEAQ in the germline V gene. The CDR3 nucleotides read TGTGCCAGCAGCCCCTCCCTTTATGGGGGAGCGGGGGTGTTGGAGCAGTTCTTC. Translating it yields CASSPSLYGGAGVLEQFF.

In its sample, this clonotype was seen a few times. This chain links TRBV24-1 with TRBJ2-3; D call uncertain. V was shortened by 4 bases and J by 4 bases, with 8 bases between the two germline ends. In germline, CDR1 is KGHDR, CDR2 SFDVKD. The CDR3 is 13 amino acids. CDR3 region: CATSDPRPDTQYF. The CDR3 nucleotides are TGTGCCACCAGTGACCCCCGTCCAGATACGCAGTATTTT.

This clonotype was picked up a small number of times. This sequence joins TRBV6-4 and TRBJ1-1; no definite D call. This CDR3 has 13 amino acids. V dropped 3 bases and J dropped 1 base, with 6 bases sitting between them. In germline, CDR1 is MRHNA, CDR2 SNTAGT. CDR3 DNA sequence: TGTGCCAGCAGTGAGCAACAGAACACTGAAGCTTTCTTT. Translated, it gives CASSEQQNTEAFF.

In its sample, this clonotype was seen many times. The chain uses TRBV28 and TRBJ1-5, with D unresolved. V gave up 7 bases and J gave up 4 bases, with 5 bases separating them. Per germline, CDR1 MDHEN and CDR2 SYDVKM. The CDR3 sequence is 11 residues long. In DNA form, the CDR3 reads TGTGCCAGCATGGGGAATCAGCCCCAGCATTTT. Its protein product is CASMGNQPQHF. The whole variable domain, filled in from reference TRBV28 and TRBJ1-5, reads DVKVTQSSRYLVKRTGEKVFLECVQDMDHENMFWYRQDPGLGLRLIYFSYDVKMKEKGDIPEGYSVSREKKERFSLILESASTNQTSMYLCASMGNQPQHFGDGTRLSIL.

The V and J genes are TRBV5-1 and TRBJ1-4; D is undetermined. V was cut by 4 bases and J by 4 bases, with 11 bases left in between. Germline-derived CDR1 and CDR2 are SGHRS and YFSETQ. This CDR3 has 14 amino acids. CDR3 bases: TGCGCCAGCAGCGCTGACGGTTATAATGAAAAACTGTTTTTT. It specifies CASSADGYNEKLFF.

This clonotype appeared many times. The rearrangement uses TRBV7-9 and TRBJ2-5; D is perhaps TRBD1 or TRBD2 (5 bases each). V lost 3 bases, J lost 4 bases, and 9 bases lay in between. Germline assignment: CDR1 SEHNR and CDR2 FQNEAQ (reference sequence). This CDR3 has 13 residues. CDR3 in amino acids: CASSFGGSETQYF. As DNA, the CDR3 is TGTGCCAGCAGCTTTGGGGGTTCAGAGACCCAGTACTTC.

This clonotype has more than one count but fewer than ten. This sequence joins TRBV27 and TRBJ1-2; 8 bases fit TRBD1. Per the germline V gene, CDR1 is MNHEY and CDR2 is SMNVEV (reference sequence). The CDR3 length is 15 residues. Trimming at V came to 6 bases and at J to 0 bases, leaving 6 bases not matched to a gene. In DNA, the CDR3 is TGTGCCAGCAGGGGGACAGGCCGAGCTAACTATGGCTACACCTTC. This encodes CASRGTGRANYGYTF.

This clonotype was counted many times. This chain uses TRBV18 with TRBJ2-1, with no clear D. Trimming pared 6 bases from V and 8 bases from J, leaving 20 bases between. CDR1 KGHSH and CDR2 LQKENI come from the germline V gene. CDR3 length: 15 amino acids. The CDR3 bases are TGTGCCAGCTCTCAGAGACACCAAACGGTCGATGAGCAGTTCTTC. It encodes CASSQRHQTVDEQFF.

Note on this clonotype: Possible read error: a much larger clone is one base away. The chain couples TRBV18 to TRBJ2-1; no clear D gene. The CDR3 spans 15 residues. CDR1 is KGHSH and CDR2 is LQKENI in the germline V gene. Trimming left V 8 bases short and J 6 bases short, with 20 bases between. The CDR3 sequence is CASPPLRDFGNEQFF. The CDR3 region has the DNA TGTGCCAGCCCCCCCCTGAGAGACTTCGGCAATGAGCAGTTCTTC.